The rows below give T cell receptor beta chains drawn from one sample of a study of PD-1 blockade in classical Hodgkin lymphoma. TCRdb keeps only in-frame clones here, not all; method: immunoSEQ multiplex PCR. Of 40,000 to 45,000 clones in the sample, 60% to 85% were seen once. Here the sequenced sample was peripheral blood mononuclear cells (PBMCs), taken at baseline. Receptor source: a human donor with classical Hodgkin lymphoma. Each CDR3 is given with its conserved first and last residue. D genes are given only for firm matches. Clone size is stated in some rows and not others, as once, few, many or a class when expanded.

d_gene	abundance	v_gene	j_gene	CDR3aa	CDR3nt
-	-	TRBV13	TRBJ2-2	CASSQLVNPDQNTGELFF	TGTGCCAGCAGCCAACTAGTCAACCCCGACCAGAACACCGGGGAGCTGTTTTTT
TRBD2	-	TRBV4-3	TRBJ2-1	CASSQGLLAGGVNEQFF	TGCGCCAGCAGCCAAGGACTCCTAGCGGGGGGGGTCAATGAGCAGTTCTTC
TRBD1	once	TRBV7-2	TRBJ1-2	CASSLGQGAGGYTF	TGTGCCAGCAGCTTAGGACAGGGGGCGGGAGGCTACACCTTC
-	-	TRBV5-1	TRBJ2-1	CASSLAVQALGNEQFF	TGCGCCAGCAGCTTGGCCGTCCAGGCCTTGGGGAATGAGCAGTTCTTC
-	-	TRBV7-6	TRBJ2-3	CASSSSTDTQYF	TGTGCCAGCAGCTCATCCACAGATACGCAGTATTTT
TRBD1	-	TRBV7-8	TRBJ1-5	CASSSNWDRGSRGNQPQHF	TGTGCCAGCAGCTCAAATTGGGACAGGGGGTCGCGGGGCAATCAGCCCCAGCATTTT
-	-	TRBV20-1	TRBJ2-5	CSASSETQYF	TGCAGTGCTTCCAGTGAGACCCAGTACTTC
-	-	TRBV29-1	TRBJ2-2	CSVRSRENTGELFF	TGCAGCGTTCGGTCCAGGGAGAACACCGGGGAGCTGTTTTTT
TRBD1	-	TRBV28	TRBJ2-3	CASSPSRLRTGTTDTQYF	TGTGCCAGCAGTCCCTCAAGACTTAGGACAGGGACGACAGATACGCAGTATTTT
TRBD2	few	TRBV7-6	TRBJ2-1	CASSLGITSGPYNEQFF	TGTGCCAGCAGCTTAGGCATCACTAGCGGCCCCTACAATGAGCAGTTCTTC
TRBD2	few	TRBV11-1	TRBJ2-7	CASSLLSGSAYEQYF	TGTGCCAGCAGCTTATTGAGCGGGAGCGCCTACGAGCAGTACTTC
-	medium-sized	TRBV4-1	TRBJ1-3	CASSPQGREGNTIYF	TGCGCCAGCAGCCCCCAGGGAAGAGAAGGAAACACCATATATTTT
TRBD1	-	TRBV19	TRBJ1-1	CASSTQDRGTNTEAFF	TGTGCCAGTAGTACTCAGGACAGGGGAACGAACACTGAAGCTTTCTTT
-	-	TRBV6-5	TRBJ2-7	CASSSTGYEQYF	TGTGCCAGCAGTTCCACAGGGTACGAGCAGTACTTC
-	few	TRBV27	TRBJ2-7	CASKLTGGHEQYF	TGTGCCAGCAAACTGACAGGAGGCCACGAGCAGTACTTC
-	-	TRBV14	TRBJ2-3	CASSRSGAGTQYF	TGTGCCAGCAGCCGGTCTGGGGCAGGTACGCAGTATTTT
-	-	TRBV9	TRBJ1-1	CASSVGGAATTEAFF	TGTGCCAGCAGCGTAGGGGGAGCCGCGACTACTGAAGCTTTCTTT
-	-	TRBV29-1	TRBJ2-1	CSVVIGLEQFF	TGCAGCGTTGTGATCGGGCTTGAGCAGTTCTTC
TRBD1	-	TRBV28	TRBJ1-1	CASSLTGGAAEAFF	TGTGCCAGCAGTTTGACAGGGGGCGCTGCTGAAGCTTTCTTT
-	-	TRBV4-1	TRBJ1-4	CASSQEGSLATNEKLFF	TGCGCCAGCAGCCAAGAGGGCAGCCTGGCAACTAATGAAAAACTGTTTTTT
-	-	TRBV6-6	TRBJ1-2	CASSSPSENYGYTF	TGTGCCAGCAGCAGCCCGAGCGAGAACTATGGCTACACCTTC
-	-	TRBV5-4	TRBJ1-1	CASPSPGLGTEAFF	TGTGCCAGCCCGTCCCCGGGGTTGGGCACTGAAGCTTTCTTT
-	-	TRBV6-1	TRBJ2-7	CASRGDNREVYF	TGTGCCAGCAGAGGGGACAACAGGGAGGTTTACTTC
-	once	TRBV5-4	TRBJ2-7	CASSFDINEQYF	TGTGCCAGCAGCTTCGATATAAACGAGCAGTACTTC
-	medium-sized	TRBV9	TRBJ2-1	CASSVVTGVYNEQFF	TGTGCCAGCAGCGTAGTGACGGGGGTCTACAATGAGCAGTTCTTC
-	-	TRBV7-8	TRBJ1-1	CASSLVGGRLGTEAFF	TGTGCCAGCAGCTTAGTTGGAGGTAGGCTGGGGACTGAAGCTTTCTTT
-	-	TRBV6-5	TRBJ1-2	CASSHFLYGDYGYTF	TGTGCCAGCAGCCACTTCCTGTATGGGGACTATGGCTACACCTTC
-	-	TRBV19	TRBJ2-3	CASSSASTDTQYF	TGTGCCAGTAGTTCGGCCTCCACAGATACGCAGTATTTT
TRBD2	-	TRBV7-6	TRBJ2-1	CASSPSGRVRSDNEQFF	TGTGCCAGCAGCCCCAGTGGGAGGGTGAGGTCCGACAATGAGCAGTTCTTC
-	-	TRBV7-7	TRBJ1-1	CASSLTEGTEAFF	TGTGCCAGCAGCTTAACGGAGGGCACTGAAGCTTTCTTT
-	few	TRBV10-3	TRBJ1-2	CAISDSFLNYGYTF	TGTGCCATCAGTGACAGCTTCCTTAACTATGGCTACACCTTC
TRBD1	once	TRBV29-1	TRBJ1-1	CSVPGQGFTEAFF	TGCAGCGTTCCGGGACAGGGATTTACTGAAGCTTTCTTT